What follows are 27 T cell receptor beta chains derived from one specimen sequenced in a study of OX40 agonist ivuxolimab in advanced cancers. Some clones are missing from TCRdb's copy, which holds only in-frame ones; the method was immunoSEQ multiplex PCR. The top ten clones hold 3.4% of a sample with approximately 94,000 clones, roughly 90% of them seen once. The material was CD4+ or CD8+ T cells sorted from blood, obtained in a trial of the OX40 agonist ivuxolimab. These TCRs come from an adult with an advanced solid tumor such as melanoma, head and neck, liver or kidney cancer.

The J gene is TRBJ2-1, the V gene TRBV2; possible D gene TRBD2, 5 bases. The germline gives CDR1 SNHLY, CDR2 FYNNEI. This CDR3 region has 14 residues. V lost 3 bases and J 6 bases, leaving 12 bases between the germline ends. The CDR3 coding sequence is TGTGCCAGCAGTGAGGGAACTAGTCCCAATGAGCAGTTCTTC. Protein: CASSEGTSPNEQFF.

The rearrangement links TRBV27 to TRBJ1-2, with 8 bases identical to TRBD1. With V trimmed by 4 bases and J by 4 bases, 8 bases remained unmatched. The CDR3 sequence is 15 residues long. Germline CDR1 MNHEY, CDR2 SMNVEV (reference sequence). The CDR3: CASSSTGGNFYGYTF. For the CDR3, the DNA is TGTGCCAGCAGTTCCACAGGGGGAAATTTCTATGGCTACACCTTC.

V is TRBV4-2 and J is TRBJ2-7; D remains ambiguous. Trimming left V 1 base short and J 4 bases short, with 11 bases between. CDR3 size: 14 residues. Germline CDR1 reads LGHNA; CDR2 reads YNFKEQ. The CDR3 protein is CASSQGLFVYEQYF. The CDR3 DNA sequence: TGTGCCAGCAGCCAAGGGCTCTTTGTTTACGAGCAGTACTTC.

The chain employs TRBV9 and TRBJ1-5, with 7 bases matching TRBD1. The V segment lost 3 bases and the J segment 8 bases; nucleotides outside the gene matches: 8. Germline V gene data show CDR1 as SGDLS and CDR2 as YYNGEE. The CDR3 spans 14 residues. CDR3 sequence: CASSAGDSIEPQHF. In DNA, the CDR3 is TGTGCCAGCAGCGCCGGGGACAGTATCGAGCCCCAGCATTTT.

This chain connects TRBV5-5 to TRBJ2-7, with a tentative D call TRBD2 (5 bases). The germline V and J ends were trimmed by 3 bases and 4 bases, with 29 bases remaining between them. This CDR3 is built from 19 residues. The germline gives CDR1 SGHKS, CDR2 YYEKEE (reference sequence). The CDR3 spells CASSSTYAPSRSNRYEQYF. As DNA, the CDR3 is TGTGCCAGCAGCTCCACCTACGCCCCTAGCCGATCGAATCGATACGAGCAGTACTTC.

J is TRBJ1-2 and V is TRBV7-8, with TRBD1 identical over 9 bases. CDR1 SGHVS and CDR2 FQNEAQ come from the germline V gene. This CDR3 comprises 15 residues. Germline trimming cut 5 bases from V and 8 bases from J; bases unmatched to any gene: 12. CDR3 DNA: TGTGCCAGCAGCCCTGGGACAGGGCTAGCGGGAGGCTACACCTTC. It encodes CASSPGTGLAGGYTF. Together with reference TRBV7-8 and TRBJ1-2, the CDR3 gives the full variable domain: GAGVSQSPRYKVAKRGQDVALRCDPISGHVSLFWYQQALGQGPEFLTYFQNEAQLDKSGLPSDRFFAERPEGSVSTLKIQRTQQEDSAVYLCASSPGTGLAGGYTFGSGTRLTVV.

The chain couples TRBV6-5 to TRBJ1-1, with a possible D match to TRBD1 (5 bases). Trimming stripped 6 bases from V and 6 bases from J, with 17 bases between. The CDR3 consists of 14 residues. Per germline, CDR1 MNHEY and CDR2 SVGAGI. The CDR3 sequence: CASSWLGTGPEAFF. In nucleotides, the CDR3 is TGTGCCAGCAGCTGGTTAGGGACGGGTCCTGAAGCTTTCTTT.

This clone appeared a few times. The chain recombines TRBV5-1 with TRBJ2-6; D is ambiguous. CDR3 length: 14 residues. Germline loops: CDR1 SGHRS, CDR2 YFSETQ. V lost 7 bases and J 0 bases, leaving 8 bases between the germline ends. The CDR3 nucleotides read TGCGCCAGCTGTATCTCCTCTGGGGCCAACGTCCTGACTTTC. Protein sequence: CASCISSGANVLTF.

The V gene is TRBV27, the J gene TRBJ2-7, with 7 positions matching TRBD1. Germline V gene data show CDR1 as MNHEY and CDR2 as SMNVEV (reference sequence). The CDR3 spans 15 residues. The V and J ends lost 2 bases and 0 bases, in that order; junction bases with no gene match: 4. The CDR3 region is CASSLGGTASYEQYF. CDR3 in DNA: TGTGCCAGCAGTTTAGGTGGGACAGCCTCCTACGAGCAGTACTTC.

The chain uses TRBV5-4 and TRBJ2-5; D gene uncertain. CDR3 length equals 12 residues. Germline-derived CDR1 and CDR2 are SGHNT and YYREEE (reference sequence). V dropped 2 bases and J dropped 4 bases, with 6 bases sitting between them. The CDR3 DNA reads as TGTGCCAGCAGCTTTGGCGGAGAGACCCAGTACTTC. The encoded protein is CASSFGGETQYF.

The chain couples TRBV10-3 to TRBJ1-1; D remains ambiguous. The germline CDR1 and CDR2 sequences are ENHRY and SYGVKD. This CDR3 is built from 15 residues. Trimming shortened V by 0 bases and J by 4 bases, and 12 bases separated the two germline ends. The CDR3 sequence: CAISESQEPLTEAFF. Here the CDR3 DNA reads TGTGCCATCAGTGAGTCCCAGGAGCCACTCACTGAAGCTTTCTTT.

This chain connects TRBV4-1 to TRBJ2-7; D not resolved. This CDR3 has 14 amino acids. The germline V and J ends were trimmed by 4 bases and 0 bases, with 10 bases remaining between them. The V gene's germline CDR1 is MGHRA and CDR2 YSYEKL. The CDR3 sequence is CASSPARSSYEQYF. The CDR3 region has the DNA TGCGCCAGCAGCCCCGCCAGGAGCTCCTACGAGCAGTACTTC.

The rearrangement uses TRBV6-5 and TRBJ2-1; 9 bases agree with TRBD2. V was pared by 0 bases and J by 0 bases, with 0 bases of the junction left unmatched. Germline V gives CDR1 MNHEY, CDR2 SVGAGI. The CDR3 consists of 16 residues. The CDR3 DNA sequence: TGTGCCAGCAGTTACTCTAGCGGGAGCTCCTACAATGAGCAGTTCTTC. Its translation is CASSYSSGSSYNEQFF.

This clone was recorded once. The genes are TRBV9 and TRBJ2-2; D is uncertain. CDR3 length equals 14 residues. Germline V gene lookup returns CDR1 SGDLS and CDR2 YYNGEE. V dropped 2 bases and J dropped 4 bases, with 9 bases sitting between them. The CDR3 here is CASSVRVVTGELFF. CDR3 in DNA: TGTGCCAGCAGCGTCCGCGTGGTCACCGGGGAGCTGTTTTTT.

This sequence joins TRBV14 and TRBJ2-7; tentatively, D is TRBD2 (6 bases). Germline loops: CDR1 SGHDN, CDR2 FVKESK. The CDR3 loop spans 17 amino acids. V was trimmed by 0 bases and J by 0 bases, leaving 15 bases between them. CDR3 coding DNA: TGTGCCAGCAGCCAAGATCGAAAACGGGGGAGCTCCTACGAGCAGTACTTC. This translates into CASSQDRKRGSSYEQYF.

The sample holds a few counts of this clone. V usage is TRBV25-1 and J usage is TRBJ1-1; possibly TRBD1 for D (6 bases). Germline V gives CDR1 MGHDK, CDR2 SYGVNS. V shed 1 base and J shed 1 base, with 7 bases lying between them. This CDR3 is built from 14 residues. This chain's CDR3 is CASSEWTENTEAFF. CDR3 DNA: TGTGCCAGCAGTGAATGGACAGAGAACACTGAAGCTTTCTTT.

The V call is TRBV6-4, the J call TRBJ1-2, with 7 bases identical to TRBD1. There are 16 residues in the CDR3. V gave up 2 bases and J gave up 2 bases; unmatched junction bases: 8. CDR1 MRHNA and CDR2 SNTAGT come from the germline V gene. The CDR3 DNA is TGTGCCAGCAGTGACCAGGGACAGCATCTAAACTATGGCTACACCTTC. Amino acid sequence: CASSDQGQHLNYGYTF.

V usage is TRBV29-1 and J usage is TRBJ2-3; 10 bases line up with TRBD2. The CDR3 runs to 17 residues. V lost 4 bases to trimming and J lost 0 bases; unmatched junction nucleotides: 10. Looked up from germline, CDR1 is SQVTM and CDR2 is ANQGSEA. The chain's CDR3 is CSVAGLAGVSSTDTQYF. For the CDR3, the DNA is TGCAGCGTTGCAGGTCTAGCGGGAGTTTCTAGCACAGATACGCAGTATTTT.

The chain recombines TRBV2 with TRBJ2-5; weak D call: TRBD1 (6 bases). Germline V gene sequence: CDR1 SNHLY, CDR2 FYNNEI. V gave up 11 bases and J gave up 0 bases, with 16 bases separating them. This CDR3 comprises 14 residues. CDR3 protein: CARQIGQYQETQYF. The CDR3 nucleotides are TGTGCCCGACAGATAGGACAGTACCAAGAGACCCAGTACTTC.

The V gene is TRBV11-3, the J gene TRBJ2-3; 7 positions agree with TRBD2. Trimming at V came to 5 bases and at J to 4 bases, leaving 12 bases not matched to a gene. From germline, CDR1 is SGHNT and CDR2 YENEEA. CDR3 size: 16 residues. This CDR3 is CASSPYSGSDADTQYF. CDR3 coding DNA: TGTGCCAGCAGCCCGTATAGCGGGTCCGACGCAGATACGCAGTATTTT.

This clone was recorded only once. CDR3 amino acids: CASGLEGGRGEGYTF. The CDR3 nucleotides read TGTGCTAGTGGTTTGGAAGGGGGCAGGGGAGAGGGCTACACCTTC. The rearrangement joins TRBV12-5 to TRBJ1-2; 7 nucleotides match TRBD1. The J segment lost 8 bases and the V segment lost 1 base, leaving 10 bases of the junction unmatched. This CDR3 contains 15 residues. The germline CDR1 and CDR2 sequences are LGHNT and FRNRAP. The whole variable domain, filled in from reference TRBV12-5 and TRBJ1-2, reads DARVTQTPRHKVTEMGQEVTMRCQPILGHNTVFWYRQTMMQGLELLAYFRNRAPLDDSGMPKDRFSAEMPDATLATLKIQPSEPRDSAVYFCASGLEGGRGEGYTFGSGTRLTVV.

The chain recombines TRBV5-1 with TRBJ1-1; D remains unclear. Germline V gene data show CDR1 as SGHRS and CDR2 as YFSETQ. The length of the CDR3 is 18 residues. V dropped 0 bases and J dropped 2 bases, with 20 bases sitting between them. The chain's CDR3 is CASSLALSLSTANTEAFF. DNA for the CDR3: TGCGCCAGCAGCTTGGCCTTGTCCCTTTCTACAGCCAACACTGAAGCTTTCTTT.

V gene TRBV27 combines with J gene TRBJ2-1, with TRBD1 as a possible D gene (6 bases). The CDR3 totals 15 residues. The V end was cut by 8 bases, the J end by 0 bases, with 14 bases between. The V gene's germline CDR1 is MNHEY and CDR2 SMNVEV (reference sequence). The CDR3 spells CASRTDRSSYNEQFF. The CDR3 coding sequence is TGTGCCAGCCGGACAGATAGGAGCTCCTACAATGAGCAGTTCTTC.

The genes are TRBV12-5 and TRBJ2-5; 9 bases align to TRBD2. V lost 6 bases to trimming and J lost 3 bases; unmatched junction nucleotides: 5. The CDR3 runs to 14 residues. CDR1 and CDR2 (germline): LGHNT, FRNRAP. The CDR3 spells CASGPTSGKETQYF. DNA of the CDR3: TGTGCTAGTGGCCCGACTAGCGGAAAAGAGACCCAGTACTTC.

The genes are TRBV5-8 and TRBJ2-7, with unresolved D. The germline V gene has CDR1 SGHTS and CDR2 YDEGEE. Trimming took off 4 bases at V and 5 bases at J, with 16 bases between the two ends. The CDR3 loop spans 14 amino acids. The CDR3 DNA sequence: TGTGCCAGCAGCCCCAGCGTGGGGTTTAACGAGCAGTACTTC. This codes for CASSPSVGFNEQYF.

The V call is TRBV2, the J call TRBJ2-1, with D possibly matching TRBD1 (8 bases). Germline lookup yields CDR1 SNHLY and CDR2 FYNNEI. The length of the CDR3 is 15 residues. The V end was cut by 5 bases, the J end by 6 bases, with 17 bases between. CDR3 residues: CASSPHRGGGNEQFF. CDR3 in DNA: TGTGCCAGCAGTCCCCACAGGGGGGGAGGCAATGAGCAGTTCTTC.

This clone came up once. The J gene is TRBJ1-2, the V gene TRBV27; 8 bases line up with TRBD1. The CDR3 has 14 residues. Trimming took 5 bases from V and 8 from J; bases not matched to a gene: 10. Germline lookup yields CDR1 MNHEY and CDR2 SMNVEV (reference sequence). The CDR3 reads CASSALTGDYGYTF. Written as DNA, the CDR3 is TGTGCCAGCAGTGCTCTGACAGGGGATTACGGCTACACCTTC.